This TCR beta chain was sequenced in a study of cytomegalovirus exposure and HLA in healthy donors. Primers: 60 Vbeta forward and 13 Jbeta reverse. Data came from immunoSEQ multiplex PCR; TCRdb stores just in-frame clones and leaves some out. This table holds fewer than 130,000 clones, roughly 69% found once. Study results and limitations: It was likely that a cluster of highly shared sequence variants was a sequencing artifact. Indistinguishability led to the exclusion of some V segments, TRBV6-2 and TRBV6-3 included. Analyzed later, most CMV-associated TCR beta chains appeared HLA-restricted.

The germline V gene encodes CDR1 MGHRA and CDR2 YSYEKL. The ends were cut back, 0 bases at V and 0 bases at J, with 17 bases in the middle. This CDR3 region has 19 residues. As regards this clone: Its antigen is not identified.

Sequenced material: PBMCs. The sequence derives from a man aged 45-65 years in good health and CMV-seropositive. The chain carries TRBV4-1 and TRBJ1-4, with D uncertain. CDR3 loop: CASSQDIRATIPTNEKLFF. The CDR3 DNA is TGCGCCAGCAGCCAAGATATAAGGGCGACTATACCAACTAATGAAAAACTGTTTTTT.